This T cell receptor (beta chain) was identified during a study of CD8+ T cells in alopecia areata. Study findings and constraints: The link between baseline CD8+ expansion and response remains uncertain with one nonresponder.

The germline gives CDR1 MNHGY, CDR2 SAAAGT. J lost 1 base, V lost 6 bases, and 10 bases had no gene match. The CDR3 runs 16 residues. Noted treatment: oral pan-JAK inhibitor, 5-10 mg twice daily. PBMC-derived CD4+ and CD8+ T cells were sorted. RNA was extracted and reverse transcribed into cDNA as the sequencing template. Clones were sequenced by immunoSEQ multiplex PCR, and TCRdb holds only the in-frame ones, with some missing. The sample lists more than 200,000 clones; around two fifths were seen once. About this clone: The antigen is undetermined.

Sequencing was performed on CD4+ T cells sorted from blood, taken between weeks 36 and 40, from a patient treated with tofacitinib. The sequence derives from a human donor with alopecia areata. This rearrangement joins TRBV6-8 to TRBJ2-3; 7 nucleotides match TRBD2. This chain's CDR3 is CASSHGAGAGTDTQYF. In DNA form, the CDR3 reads TGTGCCAGCAGCCACGGGGCGGGAGCAGGCACAGATACGCAGTATTTT.